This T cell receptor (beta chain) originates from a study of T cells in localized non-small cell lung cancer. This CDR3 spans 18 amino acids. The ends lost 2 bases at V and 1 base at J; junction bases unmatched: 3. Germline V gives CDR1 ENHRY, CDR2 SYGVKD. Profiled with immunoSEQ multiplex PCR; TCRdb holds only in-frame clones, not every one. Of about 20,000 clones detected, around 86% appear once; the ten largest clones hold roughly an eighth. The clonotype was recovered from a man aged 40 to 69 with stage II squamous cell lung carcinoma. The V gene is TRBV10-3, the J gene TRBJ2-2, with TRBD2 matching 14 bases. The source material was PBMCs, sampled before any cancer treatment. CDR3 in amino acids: CAISETGLAGGNTGELFF. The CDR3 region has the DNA TGTGCCATCAGTGAGACAGGACTAGCGGGAGGGAACACCGGGGAGCTGTTTTTT.